The rows below give T cell receptor beta chains drawn from one sample of a study of blood T cells in healthy people across ages. TCRdb used MiXCR to reprocess the 5' RACE reads, holding one entry per CDR3 protein. The data show 800,000 or so distinct CDR3 sequences, roughly 25% seen once. The same sample was also used in a study of T cells of mothers and their children.

Sequenced: blood. The origin of the receptors is a boy younger than 18 in good health. Each CDR3 is given without its conserved first and last residue.

j_gene: TRBJ2-5; v_gene: TRBV5-6; CDR3aa: ASSLINLAKGETQY
j_gene: TRBJ2-1; v_gene: TRBV7-9; CDR3aa: ASSLGQNEQF
j_gene: TRBJ2-7; v_gene: TRBV7-2; CDR3aa: ASSAGRTYEQY
j_gene: TRBJ2-1; v_gene: TRBV12-3/TRBV12-4; CDR3aa: ASSLGGTGTSYNEQF
j_gene: TRBJ2-7; v_gene: TRBV20-1; CDR3aa: SAPSPSGTPSYAGQY
j_gene: TRBJ1-2; v_gene: TRBV18; CDR3aa: ASSPGADRSDGYT
j_gene: TRBJ2-5; v_gene: TRBV28; CDR3aa: ASSPLGQGEETQY
j_gene: TRBJ2-1; v_gene: TRBV24-1; CDR3aa: ATSDSSGSSYNEQF
j_gene: TRBJ1-5; v_gene: TRBV28; CDR3aa: GHSGAGGSQPQH
j_gene: TRBJ2-4; v_gene: TRBV28; CDR3aa: ASSDPGLAKNIQY
j_gene: NA; v_gene: TRBV18; CDR3aa: ASSPRAGATYEQY
j_gene: TRBJ2-2; v_gene: TRBV25-1; CDR3aa: ASTGQTGELF
j_gene: TRBJ1-6; v_gene: TRBV20-1; CDR3aa: SGLKGQLGASPLH
j_gene: TRBJ1-4; v_gene: TRBV4-3; CDR3aa: ASSQEVDPRAKLF
j_gene: TRBJ1-4; v_gene: TRBV28; CDR3aa: ASHRGLNEKLF
j_gene: TRBJ2-3; v_gene: TRBV6-6; CDR3aa: ASRLNAGQY
j_gene: TRBJ2-6; v_gene: TRBV4-1; CDR3aa: ASSQGEAGSGANVLT
j_gene: TRBJ1-5; v_gene: TRBV29-1; CDR3aa: SVQEQGHQPQH
j_gene: TRBJ2-7; v_gene: TRBV7-2; CDR3aa: ASSLEPGQYYEQY
j_gene: TRBJ1-2; v_gene: TRBV14; CDR3aa: ASSQAQGANNYGYT
j_gene: TRBJ1-2; v_gene: TRBV12-3/TRBV12-4; CDR3aa: ASSLQGARNYGYT
j_gene: TRBJ2-7; v_gene: TRBV10-3; CDR3aa: AISEGGTDNEQY
j_gene: TRBJ1-1; v_gene: TRBV6-2/TRBV6-3; CDR3aa: ASSSALMNTEAF
j_gene: NA; v_gene: TRBV28; CDR3aa: ASRKGLAGVFEQY
j_gene: TRBJ2-5; v_gene: TRBV29-1; CDR3aa: SVGDRVETQY
j_gene: TRBJ1-5; v_gene: TRBV2; CDR3aa: ASTQGGGHTQH
j_gene: TRBJ2-7; v_gene: TRBV7-2; CDR3aa: ASSLAHTNYEQY